This T cell receptor (beta chain) was observed in a study of beta chain features in type 1 diabetes. General study points: Type 1 diabetes patients had TCRB CDR3s that were shorter (moderately but significantly so) in all four CD4+ subsets. PCR may have favored shorter templates equally in patients and controls.

This clone was observed a few times. Its antigen is still unknown. This CDR3 contains 14 residues. Losses at the gene ends were 6 bases for V and 4 bases for J; bases not matched to a gene: 6. Germline values: CDR1 LNHDA, CDR2 SQIVND (reference sequence). The isolated RNA, all of it, was reverse transcribed, so expressed TCRB transcripts were what got sequenced. Sequenced by immunoSEQ multiplex PCR; TCRdb stores in-frame clones only, minus some. The table has some 700,000 clones, 13% seen once. This rearrangement joins TRBV19 to TRBJ2-1, with 7 bases identical to TRBD2. The material sequenced was naive CD4+ T cells from blood. This sequence originates from a man between 18 and 29 years old with type 1 diabetes. The CDR3 nucleotides are TGTGCCAGTAGCATGGGGAGGGGATACAATGAGCAGTTCTTC. Amino acid sequence: CASSMGRGYNEQFF.